This T cell receptor beta chain is drawn from a study of PD-1 blockade in classical Hodgkin lymphoma. Across the whole study: A 3 mg/kg intravenous dose of nivolumab was received by patients every 2 weeks. Study results and limitations: While CD8+ TCR diversity did not rise significantly by C4D1, CD4+ TCR diversity did.

Every patient had relapsed following autologous stem cell transplantation, and cohorts differed in brentuximab vedotin exposure. The trim removed 11 bases at V and 5 bases at J, leaving 15 bases unmatched. This CDR3 has 14 amino acids. Germline assignment: CDR1 SNHLY and CDR2 FYNNEI. Some clones are missing from TCRdb's copy, which holds only in-frame ones; the method was immunoSEQ multiplex PCR. Of tens of thousands of clones listed, under 95% are singletons. With respect to this clone: The antigen remains undetermined.

The sequenced sample was peripheral blood mononuclear cells (PBMCs), obtained at baseline. This sequence originates from a human donor with classical Hodgkin lymphoma. This chain links TRBV2 with TRBJ2-7, with 7 bases fitting TRBD1. CDR3 sequence reads: CAGDTGTVLHEQYF. The CDR3 DNA reads TGTGCCGGAGACACCGGGACAGTTCTCCACGAGCAGTACTTC. Using reference TRBV2 and TRBJ2-7 for the parts outside the CDR3, the full variable domain is EPEVTQTPSHQVTQMGQEVILRCVPISNHLYFYWYRQILGQKVEFLVSFYNNEISEKSEIFDDQFSVERPDGSNFTLKIRSTKLEDSAMYFCAGDTGTVLHEQYFGPGTRLTVT.